Following are 24 T cell receptor beta chains from one sample sequenced in a study of T cell changes during pregnancy in multiple sclerosis. This table comes from immunoSEQ multiplex PCR, and its TCRdb copy is limited to in-frame clones, with some not included. This table has tens of thousands of clones, roughly 90% appearing once. The sequencing used peripheral blood, collected before pregnancy. These receptors came from a female donor with multiple sclerosis, enrolled in a pregnancy study.

The chain has TRBV19 and TRBJ1-1; D not resolved. The germline V gene encodes CDR1 LNHDA and CDR2 SQIVND (reference sequence). V was shortened by 8 bases and J by 4 bases, with 11 bases between the two germline ends. The CDR3 runs 12 residues. The chain's CDR3 is CASSIRSTEAFF. In nucleotides, the CDR3 is TGTGCCAGTTCTATCCGGAGCACTGAAGCTTTCTTT.

This chain connects TRBV12-5 to TRBJ2-3, with 10 bases lining up with TRBD1. V was pared by 6 bases and J by 4 bases, with 7 bases of the junction left unmatched. This CDR3 region has 15 residues. Germline values: CDR1 LGHNT, CDR2 FRNRAP. CDR3 sequence reads: CASGQTGGLPDTQYF. The CDR3 bases are TGTGCTAGTGGCCAGACAGGGGGCTTACCAGATACGCAGTATTTT. Full variable domain (missing parts from reference TRBV12-5 and TRBJ2-3): DARVTQTPRHKVTEMGQEVTMRCQPILGHNTVFWYRQTMMQGLELLAYFRNRAPLDDSGMPKDRFSAEMPDATLATLKIQPSEPRDSAVYFCASGQTGGLPDTQYFGPGTRLTVL.

This CDR3 is CASSPGGGGNTGNTIYF. DNA of the CDR3: TGCGCCAGCAGCCCAGGAGGTGGGGGCAACACTGGAAACACCATATATTTT. The J gene is TRBJ1-3, the V gene TRBV4-3; possibly TRBD1 for D (6 bases). Germline CDR1 is LGHNA and CDR2 is YSLEER. V was trimmed by 4 bases and J by 2 bases, leaving 18 bases between them. The CDR3 is 17 amino acids.

The V and J genes are TRBV5-1 and TRBJ2-3; the D is unclear. Per the germline V gene, CDR1 is SGHRS and CDR2 is YFSETQ. The V gene lost 2 bases and the J gene lost 1 base, with 11 bases spanning the gap. CDR3 length: 15 amino acids. In nucleotides, the CDR3 is TGCGCCAGCAGCTTTAAAAGAGGCGGCACAGATACGCAGTATTTT. Amino acid sequence: CASSFKRGGTDTQYF.

The J gene is TRBJ1-2, the V gene TRBV4-2; no clear D. V was cut by 2 bases and J by 1 base, with 17 bases left in between. The CDR3 consists of 17 residues. In germline, CDR1 is LGHNA, CDR2 YNFKEQ. As DNA, the CDR3 is TGTGCCAGCAGCCAAAGGGCCTTCCCGGAGGGTAACTATGGCTACACCTTC. Amino acid sequence: CASSQRAFPEGNYGYTF.

The rearrangement uses TRBV9 and TRBJ2-1, with 8 bases identical to TRBD1. The V gene's germline CDR1 is SGDLS and CDR2 YYNGEE. Unmatched junction bases numbered 6, after V lost 1 base and J lost 3 bases. There are 16 residues in the CDR3. This CDR3 reads CASSVPGQGVYNEQFF. The CDR3 DNA reads as TGTGCCAGCAGCGTACCCGGACAGGGAGTCTACAATGAGCAGTTCTTC.

The chain links TRBV7-9 to TRBJ2-7, with D possibly matching TRBD1 (5 bases). The germline CDR1 and CDR2 sequences are SEHNR and FQNEAQ (reference sequence). Trimming pared 1 base from V and 7 bases from J, leaving 11 bases between. The CDR3 runs to 13 residues. The CDR3 nucleotides read TGTGCCAGCAGCTTAGGCAGGGAACAGGAGCAGTACTTC. It is translated as CASSLGREQEQYF.

The V gene is TRBV25-1, the J gene TRBJ2-7, with D perhaps TRBD1 (6 bases). CDR3 length: 13 amino acids. V shed 7 bases and J shed 6 bases, with 16 bases lying between them. Looked up from germline, CDR1 is MGHDK and CDR2 is SYGVNS. The CDR3 DNA reads as TGTGCCAGCAAGGAGACAGGAGTGGGCGAGCAGTACTTC. This translates into CASKETGVGEQYF.

V gene TRBV5-1 combines with J gene TRBJ1-2, with 10 bases lining up with TRBD1. The CDR3 sequence is 15 residues long. The V gene end was trimmed by 0 bases and the J gene end by 8 bases; junction bases not matched to a gene: 7. Germline assignment: CDR1 SGHRS and CDR2 YFSETQ. The DNA for the CDR3 is TGCGCCAGCAGCTTGGTGGGACAGGGGATGGGAGGCTACACCTTC. This sequence encodes CASSLVGQGMGGYTF. The complete variable domain, with remaining parts taken from reference TRBV5-1 and TRBJ1-2, reads KAGVTQTPRYLIKTRGQQVTLSCSPISGHRSVSWYQQTPGQGLQFLFEYFSETQRNKGNFPGRFSGRQFSNSRSEMNVSTLELGDSALYLCASSLVGQGMGGYTFGSGTRLTVV.

The chain joins TRBV2 to TRBJ2-3; 12 bases match TRBD1. The germline V gene has CDR1 SNHLY and CDR2 FYNNEI. After removal of 7 bases from V and 5 bases from J, the junction contained 7 bases not matched to a gene. The CDR3 extends over 15 amino acids. The CDR3 region is CASIRDRGRKDTQYF. CDR3 nucleotide sequence: TGTGCCAGCATTAGGGACAGGGGGCGAAAAGATACGCAGTATTTT.

Concerning this clone itself: The sample contains more than one DNA sequence encoding this CDR3. This chain connects TRBV5-1 to TRBJ1-6; 8 nucleotides line up with TRBD1. The CDR3 runs to 16 residues. In germline, CDR1 is SGHRS, CDR2 YFSETQ. With V trimmed by 4 bases and J by 7 bases, 10 bases remained unmatched. The CDR3 DNA reads as TGCGCCAGCAGCCCCTTTTTAGACAGGGGAAATTCACCCCTCCACTTT. It codes for CASSPFLDRGNSPLHF.

CDR3 in amino acids: CASDQGQSSYNEQFF. CDR3 DNA sequence: TGTGCCTCCGATCAGGGTCAGAGCTCCTACAATGAGCAGTTCTTC. J is TRBJ2-1 and V is TRBV7-8, with a possible D match to TRBD1 (5 bases). Germline lookup yields CDR1 SGHVS and CDR2 FQNEAQ. The V gene lost 11 bases and the J gene lost 0 bases, with 17 bases spanning the gap. The CDR3 has 15 amino acids.

As regards this clone: The sample has other DNA sequences that encode this CDR3 too. This chain connects TRBV6-6 to TRBJ1-2, with 9 bases fitting TRBD1. The germline CDR1 and CDR2 sequences are MNHNY and SVGAGI (reference sequence). The J segment lost 4 bases and the V segment lost 6 bases, leaving 6 bases of the junction unmatched. The CDR3 covers 14 residues. Here the CDR3 reads CASSPGTGTYGYTF. The CDR3 DNA reads as TGTGCCAGCAGCCCAGGGACAGGGACCTATGGCTACACCTTC.

This sequence joins TRBV7-2 and TRBJ1-2, with a tentative D call TRBD1 (6 bases). CDR3 length: 14 residues. Trimming took 4 bases from V and 6 from J, leaving 15 bases between them. The germline V gene has CDR1 SGHTA and CDR2 FQGNSA. The CDR3 nucleotides are TGTGCCAGCAGCTCCGCCCCACAGGGTGATGGCTACACCTTC. Translating gives CASSSAPQGDGYTF.

The rearrangement links TRBV4-1 to TRBJ1-1, with 8 bases matching TRBD1. This CDR3 comprises 16 residues. Germline values: CDR1 MGHRA, CDR2 YSYEKL. The trim removed 3 bases at V and 7 bases at J, leaving 13 bases unmatched. CDR3 loop: CASSHEGSTGAREAFF. In DNA form, the CDR3 reads TGCGCCAGCAGCCACGAGGGATCGACAGGGGCCCGTGAAGCTTTCTTT.

The chain joins TRBV2 to TRBJ2-1; 8 nucleotides agree with TRBD2. Germline V CDR1 and CDR2: SNHLY, FYNNEI. V lost 10 bases and J lost 5; bases outside the gene matches: 4. The CDR3 contains 12 residues. The CDR3, as DNA: TGTGCCACAACACTAGCGGACAATGAGCAGTTCTTC. Translation: CATTLADNEQFF.

This chain joins TRBV7-9 and TRBJ2-3; perhaps TRBD2 as D (6 bases). With 5 bases removed from V and 5 bases from J, the gap between germline ends came to 14 bases. This CDR3 region has 14 residues. The germline V gene encodes CDR1 SEHNR and CDR2 FQNEAQ (reference sequence). Written as DNA, the CDR3 is TGTGCCAGCAGCCCCACTAGCAGAGGAGATACGCAGTATTTT. Translated: CASSPTSRGDTQYF.

The chain carries TRBV6-4 and TRBJ2-7; maybe TRBD2 (6 bases). The CDR3 length is 12 residues. V lost 8 bases and J 6 bases, leaving 14 bases between the germline ends. The germline CDR1 and CDR2 sequences are MRHNA and SNTAGT. CDR3 region: CASWRGRGEQYF. For the CDR3, the DNA is TGTGCCAGCTGGAGGGGTAGGGGCGAGCAGTACTTC.

V is TRBV2 and J is TRBJ2-2; D may be TRBD2 (6 bases). V shed 6 bases and J shed 1 base, with 9 bases lying between them. Germline V gives CDR1 SNHLY, CDR2 FYNNEI. CDR3 size: 14 residues. The CDR3 here is CASRDGGNTGELFF. The CDR3 nucleotides read TGTGCCAGCAGGGACGGGGGGAACACCGGGGAGCTGTTTTTT.

This chain connects TRBV27 to TRBJ2-2, with 7 positions matching TRBD1. The junction had 14 bases not matched to a gene; V was cut back by 6 bases and J by 1 base. This CDR3 has 18 amino acids. In germline, CDR1 is MNHEY, CDR2 SMNVEV (reference sequence). CDR3 residues: CASRRGQGVSVNTGELFF. The CDR3 DNA reads as TGTGCCAGCAGAAGGGGGCAGGGAGTTAGTGTGAACACCGGGGAGCTGTTTTTT.

The rearrangement uses TRBV5-1 and TRBJ2-3; 15 bases align to TRBD2. The CDR3 totals 18 residues. After removal of 4 bases from V and 0 bases from J, the junction contained 6 bases not matched to a gene. The germline V gene encodes CDR1 SGHRS and CDR2 YFSETQ. CDR3: CASSPGLAGGFSTDTQYF. The CDR3 DNA follows: TGCGCCAGCAGCCCGGGACTAGCGGGGGGATTTAGCACAGATACGCAGTATTTT. The full variable domain, its missing parts supplied by reference TRBV5-1 and TRBJ2-3, is KAGVTQTPRYLIKTRGQQVTLSCSPISGHRSVSWYQQTPGQGLQFLFEYFSETQRNKGNFPGRFSGRQFSNSRSEMNVSTLELGDSALYLCASSPGLAGGFSTDTQYFGPGTRLTVL.

The chain carries TRBV6-1 and TRBJ2-7, with D unclear. V was trimmed by 2 bases and J by 7 bases, leaving 15 bases between them. From germline, CDR1 is MNHNS and CDR2 SASEGT. CDR3 length equals 14 residues. The CDR3 sequence: CASSEMYQVREQYF. The CDR3 DNA reads as TGTGCCAGCAGTGAAATGTACCAGGTTAGAGAGCAGTACTTC.

The V call is TRBV7-3, the J call TRBJ2-3; 12 nucleotides line up with TRBD2. CDR1 SGHTA and CDR2 FQGTGA come from the germline V gene. V shed 2 bases, J shed 6 bases, and the junction held 3 bases outside the gene matches. This CDR3 has 15 amino acids. The CDR3 DNA follows: TGTGCCAGCAGCTTACATGGACTAGCGGGGGATACGCAGTATTTT. Amino acids: CASSLHGLAGDTQYF.

This clone has just a few counts. The rearrangement uses TRBV27 and TRBJ2-5, with 8 bases fitting TRBD2. Per germline, CDR1 MNHEY and CDR2 SMNVEV (reference sequence). This CDR3 spans 13 amino acids. V shed 6 bases, J shed 4 bases, and the junction held 4 bases outside the gene matches. The CDR3 nucleotides are TGTGCCAGCAGGAGCGGGGGCGGAGAGACCCAGTACTTC. It encodes CASRSGGGETQYF.